This TCR beta chain derives from a study of blood T cell repertoires in COVID-19. Study in general: COVID-19 samples, acute and convalescent, were from the United States, Italy and Spain.

Only in-frame clones appear in the TCRdb table, and some are missing; sequencing was by immunoSEQ multiplex PCR. The top ten clones hold 6% of a sample with a few hundred thousand clones, around 88% of them seen once. Germline assignment: CDR1 SGHRS and CDR2 YFSETQ. The CDR3 length is 14 residues. V lost 2 bases to trimming and J lost 2 bases; unmatched junction nucleotides: 4. The clonotype was recovered from a woman aged 40 to 55 who had recovered from COVID-19. The J gene is TRBJ2-7, the V gene TRBV5-1, with 7 bases that match TRBD1. The specimen sequenced was PBMCs or T cells enriched from blood (not recorded which). CDR3 sequence (DNA): TGCGCCAGCAGCTTCTCCAGGGGGACCTACGAGCAGTACTTC. Protein product: CASSFSRGTYEQYF.